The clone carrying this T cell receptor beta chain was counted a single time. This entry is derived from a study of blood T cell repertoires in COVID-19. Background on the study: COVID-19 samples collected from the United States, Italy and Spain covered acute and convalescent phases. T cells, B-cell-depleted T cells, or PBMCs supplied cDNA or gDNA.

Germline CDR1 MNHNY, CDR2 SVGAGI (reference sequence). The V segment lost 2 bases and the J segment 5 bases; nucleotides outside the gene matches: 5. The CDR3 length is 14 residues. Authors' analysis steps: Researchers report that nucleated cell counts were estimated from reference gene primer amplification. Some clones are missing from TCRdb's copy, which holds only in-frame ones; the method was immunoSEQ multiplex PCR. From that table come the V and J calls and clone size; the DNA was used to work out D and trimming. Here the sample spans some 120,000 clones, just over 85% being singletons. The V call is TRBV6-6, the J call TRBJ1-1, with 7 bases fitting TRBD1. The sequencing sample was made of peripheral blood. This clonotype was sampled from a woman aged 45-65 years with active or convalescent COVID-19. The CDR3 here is CASSYRGRGTEAFF. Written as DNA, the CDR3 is TGTGCCAGCAGTTACAGGGGGCGAGGAACTGAAGCTTTCTTT.